Sequencing of this T cell receptor beta chain was carried out in a study of blood T cells in healthy people across ages. A second PCR, run for roughly 7 to 12 cycles, used a sample-barcoded 5' primer plus a J-beta primer mix. From the 5' RACE reads, TCRdb called clonotypes with MiXCR, one entry per CDR3 protein. Counted here are some 850,000 distinct CDR3 sequences, roughly 24% occurring once; the ten biggest clones make up approximately 2.9%. Germline V gene lookup returns CDR1 SGHVS and CDR2 FNYEAQ. This CDR3 has 15 residues. V was trimmed by 5 bases and J by 6 bases, leaving 19 bases between them. This clonotype was counted only a few times. The same sample was also studied in work on T cells of mothers and their children. That publication notes: Mothers yielded over 8.5 million CDR3 reads, children several million each.

This rearrangement joins TRBV7-6 to TRBJ2-5, with a tentative D call TRBD2 (7 bases). The sequence derives from a boy aged 5-17 years in good health. The sample comprised blood. The CDR3 nucleotides read TGTGCCAGCAGCCCTTCGGAGGGGGGGCCGAAGACCCAGTACTTC. This translates into CASSPSEGGPKTQYF. Complete variable domain (other parts from reference TRBV7-6 and TRBJ2-5): GAGVSQSPRYKVTKRGQDVALRCDPISGHVSLYWYRQALGQGPEFLTYFNYEAQQDKSGLPNDRFSAERPEGSISTLTIQRTEQRDSAMYRCASSPSEGGPKTQYFGPGTRLLVL.